The present TCR beta chain was sequenced within a study of tumor-infiltrating lymphocytes in oesophageal squamous cell carcinoma (dated by TCRdb to 2016 to 2018). Receptors were amplified or captured by PCR. Sequencing relied on an Illumina HiSeq 2000. The raw public data were reprocessed by TCRdb itself: fastp quality trimming at Q25, MiXCR clonotype calling, in-frame beta chains only. Merged by CDR3 protein, the rows form single entries marked with the most common genes and DNA. The sample data list some 20,000 distinct CDR3 sequences, and roughly 41% of these were observed just once. The ten largest clones represent roughly 10% of the sample. From the cysteine up to the phenylalanine, the CDR3 has a length of 14 residues. The kept DNA is CDR3 alone, 42 bases in frame from the first base. According to the germline V gene, CDR1 reads SGHRS and CDR2 reads YFSETQ. The V end gives up 4 bases and the J end 4 bases, leaving 5 bases in the junction not matched to a gene.

This clonotype was counted at least ten times. Its cognate antigen has yet to be identified. Base qualities are not recorded, but no much larger clone differs from it by a single base. Here the chain combines TRBV5-1 and TRBJ2-3; 8 nucleotides in the junction match TRBD1. The receptor comes from a male donor with esophageal squamous cell carcinoma. The sample consisted of normal esophageal tissue next to the tumor. The CDR3 amino acid sequence is: CASSTGQGPDTQYF. The nucleotide sequence reads as follows: TGCGCCAGCAGCACCGGACAGGGACCAGATACGCAGTATTTT.